This is a list of T cell receptor beta chains from one sample in a study of identical twins. One entry per CDR3 protein, called by TCRdb with MiXCR from the 5' RACE reads. The sample consists of a few hundred thousand distinct CDR3 sequences, around 20% of them appearing once. The sequenced sample consisted of naive T cells sorted from blood. The source of these receptors is a man in his fifties or sixties in good health. Each CDR3 is given with its conserved first and last residue. The D gene is left open where the match is weak. A clone size is listed for some rows: how often the clone was seen (once, few, many), or a class if it is expanded.

cdr3_length | d_call | j_call | v_call | clone_size | cdr3_aa | cdr3_nt
13 | - | TRBJ2-7 | TRBV28 | few | CASGDSSSYEQYF | TGTGCCAGCGGGGACTCGAGCTCCTACGAGCAGTACTTC
16 | TRBD1 | TRBJ2-7 | TRBV6-1 | few | CASSAIVDRVSYEQYF | TGTGCCAGCAGTGCTATCGTGGACAGGGTCTCCTACGAGCAGTACTTC
14 | - | TRBJ2-1 | TRBV20-1 | - | CSARVRRFYNEQFF | TGCAGTGCTAGAGTAAGAAGGTTCTACAATGAGCAGTTCTTC
16 | TRBD2 | TRBJ2-3 | TRBV4-3 | - | CASSQDSGGPTDTQYF | TGCGCCAGCAGCCAAGACTCGGGGGGGCCCACAGATACGCAGTATTTT
14 | - | TRBJ2-1 | TRBV24-1 | few | CATSVGRGRNEQFF | TGTGCCACCAGTGTGGGGCGGGGACGCAATGAGCAGTTCTTC
17 | TRBD2 | TRBJ2-3 | TRBV24-1 | - | CATSDWGTSGRGDTQYF | TGTGCCACCAGTGATTGGGGGACTAGCGGGAGAGGAGATACGCAGTATTTT
11 | - | TRBJ2-3 | TRBV29-1 | many | CSVGETDTQYF | TGCAGCGTTGGGGAGACAGATACGCAGTATTTT
19 | TRBD1 | TRBJ2-6 | TRBV5-1 | few | CASSRQGAMGRSGANVLTF | TGCGCCAGCAGCCGACAGGGGGCAATGGGTCGCTCTGGGGCCAACGTCCTGACTTTC
11 | - | TRBJ2-7 | TRBV29-1 | many | CSVAQGDEQYF | TGCAGCGTTGCCCAGGGAGACGAGCAGTACTTC
13 | - | TRBJ2-5 | TRBV28 | many | CASSPVGMGTQYF | TGTGCCAGCAGTCCCGTAGGGATGGGGACCCAGTACTTC
18 | TRBD2 | TRBJ2-7 | TRBV19 | many | CASSRGLAGVSTNYEQYF | TGTGCCAGTAGTCGCGGACTAGCGGGAGTATCTACTAACTACGAGCAGTACTTC
14 | TRBD2 | TRBJ2-7 | TRBV6-5 | few | CASSYMGLDNEQYF | TGTGCCAGCAGTTACATGGGACTAGACAACGAGCAGTACTTC
18 | TRBD2 | TRBJ2-7 | TRBV7-6 | many | CASSLNSGTSDHSYEQYF | TGTGCCAGCAGCTTAAATTCGGGGACTAGCGACCATTCCTACGAGCAGTACTTC
14 | - | TRBJ2-5 | TRBV20-1 | - | CSARDRKGWETQYF | TGCAGTGCTAGAGATCGAAAGGGATGGGAGACCCAGTACTTC
14 | TRBD1 | TRBJ1-2 | TRBV12-3/TRBV12-4 | few | CASRPPGQSYGYTF | TGTGCCAGCAGGCCTCCGGGACAGTCCTATGGCTACACCTTC
15 | TRBD1 | TRBJ2-7 | TRBV5-1 | - | CASSYRQGEWREQYF | TGCGCCAGCAGCTACCGACAGGGAGAATGGCGCGAGCAGTACTTC
12 | - | TRBJ1-5 | TRBV20-1 | many | CSARVGDQPQHF | TGCAGTGCTAGAGTAGGAGATCAGCCCCAGCATTTT
14 | - | TRBJ2-3 | TRBV5-1 | - | CASSPVKGVDTQYF | TGCGCCAGCAGCCCGGTTAAGGGCGTAGATACGCAGTATTTT
14 | TRBD2 | TRBJ2-3 | TRBV20-1 | many | CSARAGGIPDTQYF | TGCAGTGCTAGAGCCGGGGGGATCCCAGATACGCAGTATTTT
8 | - | TRBJ2-3 | TRBV12-3/TRBV12-4 | many | CASSRRYF | TGTGCCAGCAGTCGGCGGTATTTT
16 | TRBD1 | TRBJ1-6 | TRBV4-2 | few | CASSKEGQGRNSPLHF | TGTGCCAGCAGCAAAGAGGGACAGGGGCGTAATTCACCCCTCCACTTT
11 | - | TRBJ2-5 | TRBV5-5 | - | CASSWGQTQYF | TGTGCCAGCAGCTGGGGACAGACCCAGTACTTC
14 | - | TRBJ2-2 | TRBV7-2 | - | CASSLEGATGELFF | TGTGCCAGCAGCTTAGAAGGGGCCACCGGGGAGCTGTTTTTT
17 | TRBD2 | TRBJ2-1 | TRBV9 | few | CASSVGPAGGSYNEQFF | TGTGCCAGCAGCGTAGGTCCAGCGGGAGGCTCCTACAATGAGCAGTTCTTC
14 | TRBD1 | TRBJ2-5 | TRBV5-1 | - | CASSSRQGLETQYF | TGCGCCAGCAGTTCCCGACAGGGGTTGGAGACCCAATACTTC
14 | - | TRBJ2-5 | TRBV20-1 | many | CSAPIPPKLETQYF | TGCAGTGCCCCAATCCCCCCTAAACTTGAGACCCAGTACTTC
15 | - | TRBJ2-1 | TRBV6-2/TRBV6-3 | many | CASSYGTSSYNEQFF | TGTGCCAGCAGTTATGGGACAAGCTCCTACAATGAGCAGTTCTTC
16 | - | TRBJ2-1 | TRBV7-2 | - | CASSSTRVRSGNEQFF | TGTGCCAGCAGCTCGACTAGGGTGAGGTCGGGCAATGAGCAGTTCTTC
17 | TRBD1 | TRBJ2-1 | TRBV20-1 | - | CSARDGDRLSSYNEQFF | TGCAGTGCTAGAGACGGGGACAGACTTAGCTCCTACAATGAGCAGTTCTTC
14 | TRBD1 | TRBJ1-5 | TRBV4-2 | - | CASSQTDRDQPQHF | TGTGCCAGCAGCCAAACGGACAGGGATCAGCCCCAGCATTTT
17 | TRBD1 | TRBJ1-2 | TRBV5-1 | - | CASSLGGTARANYGYTF | TGCGCCAGCAGCTTGGGGGGGACAGCTCGAGCTAACTATGGCTACACCTTC
15 | TRBD2 | TRBJ2-1 | TRBV5-1 | - | CASSRSGEVLNEQFF | TGCGCCAGCAGCAGGAGCGGGGAAGTCTTGAATGAGCAGTTCTTC
17 | - | TRBJ1-6 | TRBV27 | few | CASSPPPVEAHNSPLHF | TGTGCCAGCAGTCCACCCCCTGTGGAGGCGCATAATTCACCCCTCCACTTT
12 | - | TRBJ2-5 | TRBV20-1 | many | CSAMTNRVTQYF | TGCAGTGCCATGACCAATAGAGTTACCCAGTACTTC
14 | - | TRBJ2-7 | TRBV5-1 | - | CASSPGTSGHEQYF | TGCGCCAGCAGCCCGGGGACATCGGGCCACGAGCAGTACTTC
16 | - | TRBJ1-4 | TRBV5-1 | few | CASSLEGFQGSEKLFF | TGCGCCAGCAGCTTGGAAGGTTTTCAGGGGAGTGAAAAACTGTTTTTT
14 | TRBD1 | TRBJ2-5 | TRBV12-3/TRBV12-4 | - | CASSPPGQQETQYF | TGTGCCAGCAGTCCTCCGGGACAGCAAGAGACCCAGTACTTC
11 | - | TRBJ1-2 | TRBV20-1 | - | CSAHTNYGYTF | TGCAGCGCACATACTAACTATGGCTACACCTTC
15 | TRBD1 | TRBJ2-5 | TRBV3-1 | few | CASSYAGTGKETQYF | TGTGCCAGCAGCTACGCCGGGACAGGAAAAGAGACCCAGTACTTC
15 | TRBD1 | TRBJ2-1 | TRBV12-3/TRBV12-4 | many | CASSSTGDGYNEQFF | TGTGCCAGCAGCAGTACAGGGGATGGCTACAATGAGCAGTTCTTC
15 | TRBD1 | TRBJ2-5 | TRBV5-1 | few | CASSGGQGAGETQYF | TGCGCCAGCAGCGGGGGACAGGGGGCAGGAGAGACCCAGTACTTC
14 | - | TRBJ2-7 | TRBV7-8 | many | CASSFQGHRVEQYF | TGTGCCAGCAGCTTTCAGGGCCACAGGGTCGAGCAGTACTTC
14 | - | TRBJ2-2 | TRBV4-3 | - | CASSQDWWTGELFF | TGCGCCAGCAGCCAAGACTGGTGGACCGGGGAGCTGTTTTTT
13 | - | TRBJ1-1 | TRBV12-3/TRBV12-4 | - | CASSRLTPEGAFF | TGTGCCAGCAGTCGGCTGACCCCGGAAGGAGCTTTCTTT
13 | TRBD1 | TRBJ2-2 | TRBV5-1 | - | CASSGTVTGELFF | TGCGCCAGCAGCGGGACAGTAACCGGGGAGCTGTTTTTT
16 | - | TRBJ1-1 | TRBV10-2 | - | CASSEPPVGPNTEAFF | TGCGCCAGCAGTGAGCCACCGGTAGGCCCGAACACTGAAGCTTTCTTT
14 | - | TRBJ2-2 | TRBV6-2/TRBV6-3 | few | CASSSHLGTGELFF | TGTGCCAGCAGCTCCCACCTGGGCACCGGGGAGCTGTTTTTT
15 | - | TRBJ2-2 | TRBV25-1 | few | CASSESRQITGELFF | TGTGCCAGCAGTGAATCGCGACAGATTACCGGGGAGCTGTTTTTT
10 | - | TRBJ2-7 | TRBV20-1 | - | CSALSGEQYF | TGCAGTGCCCTCTCCGGCGAGCAGTACTTC
16 | - | TRBJ2-7 | TRBV21-1 | - | CASSTPYEEMPYEQYF | TGTGCCAGCAGCACGCCCTACGAGGAGATGCCCTACGAGCAGTACTTC
14 | TRBD2 | TRBJ2-7 | TRBV20-1 | - | CSASVGTSGYEQYF | TGCAGTGCTTCTGTGGGGACTAGCGGCTACGAGCAGTACTTC
13 | - | TRBJ2-5 | TRBV10-3 | few | CAISEATQETQYF | TGTGCCATCAGTGAGGCAACCCAAGAGACCCAGTACTTC
12 | - | TRBJ2-7 | TRBV6-5 | many | CASSPTNYEQYF | TGTGCCAGCAGTCCGACAAACTACGAGCAGTACTTC
17 | TRBD1 | TRBJ2-2 | TRBV20-1 | - | CSARNPGTGGNTGELFF | TGCAGTGCTAGAAACCCTGGGACAGGGGGGAACACCGGGGAGCTGTTTTTT